A selection of T cell receptor beta chains follows, all from one sample in a study of blood T cell repertoires in COVID-19. The protocol was immunoSEQ multiplex PCR, while the TCRdb copy is restricted to in-frame clones and leaves out a portion. This table has approximately 240,000 clones, 84% appearing once. Material for sequencing was peripheral blood. The receptors derive from a man over 45 with acute or convalescent COVID-19. Both conserved end residues are part of each CDR3. Fields, in order: J gene, D gene, V gene, clone size, CDR3 protein, CDR3 DNA. The D gene is left open where the match is weak. Size is omitted from some rows. Given values are once, few, many or a class for expanded clones.

j_call: TRBJ1-4
d_call: .
v_call: TRBV5-1
clone_size: .
cdr3_aa: CASSSGQGYEKLFF
cdr3_nt: TGCGCCAGCAGCTCGGGACAAGGATATGAAAAACTGTTTTTT

j_call: TRBJ1-4
d_call: .
v_call: TRBV28
clone_size: .
cdr3_aa: CASSLMSGMNEKLFF
cdr3_nt: TGTGCCAGCAGTTTAATGAGCGGGATGAATGAAAAACTGTTTTTT

j_call: TRBJ1-5
d_call: .
v_call: TRBV5-1
clone_size: .
cdr3_aa: CASSPGVISNQPQHF
cdr3_nt: TGCGCCAGCAGCCCCGGAGTAATTAGCAATCAGCCCCAGCATTTT

j_call: TRBJ1-1
d_call: TRBD1
v_call: TRBV29-1
clone_size: .
cdr3_aa: CSIADRMNTEAFF
cdr3_nt: TGCAGCATTGCGGACAGGATGAACACTGAAGCTTTCTTT

j_call: TRBJ1-2
d_call: .
v_call: TRBV11-2
clone_size: .
cdr3_aa: CASSLRLGAYGYTF
cdr3_nt: TGTGCCAGCAGCTTACGGTTGGGGGCTTATGGCTACACCTTC

j_call: TRBJ2-1
d_call: .
v_call: TRBV2
clone_size: .
cdr3_aa: CASSEEGGVWQFF
cdr3_nt: TGTGCCAGCAGTGAGGAGGGGGGGGTTTGGCAGTTCTTC

j_call: TRBJ2-7
d_call: .
v_call: TRBV20-1
clone_size: few
cdr3_aa: CSASRPGGSSYEQYF
cdr3_nt: TGCAGTGCTAGTCGTCCCGGGGGAAGCTCCTACGAGCAGTACTTC

j_call: TRBJ1-1
d_call: .
v_call: TRBV7-9
clone_size: once
cdr3_aa: CASSFEGSNTEAFF
cdr3_nt: TGTGCCAGCAGCTTCGAGGGCTCGAACACTGAAGCTTTCTTT

j_call: TRBJ2-1
d_call: TRBD1
v_call: TRBV7-3
clone_size: once
cdr3_aa: CASSLRTGGYNEQFF
cdr3_nt: TGTGCCAGCAGCCTCCGGACAGGGGGCTACAATGAGCAGTTCTTC

j_call: TRBJ2-3
d_call: .
v_call: TRBV10-3
clone_size: .
cdr3_aa: CAISGFVGATDTQYF
cdr3_nt: TGTGCCATCAGTGGCTTTGTGGGGGCCACGGATACGCAGTATTTT

j_call: TRBJ1-3
d_call: .
v_call: TRBV30
clone_size: .
cdr3_aa: CAWTRDGRQNTIYF
cdr3_nt: TGTGCCTGGACGCGGGACGGTCGCCAAAACACCATATATTTT

j_call: TRBJ1-2
d_call: .
v_call: TRBV6-5
clone_size: .
cdr3_aa: CASSYTRGNYGYTF
cdr3_nt: TGTGCCAGCAGTTATACCAGGGGAAACTATGGCTACACCTTC

j_call: TRBJ1-5
d_call: .
v_call: TRBV10-3
clone_size: .
cdr3_aa: CAISDEGQSGPQHF
cdr3_nt: TGTGCCATCAGTGACGAAGGACAGTCGGGTCCCCAGCATTTT

j_call: TRBJ1-2
d_call: TRBD1
v_call: TRBV9
clone_size: few
cdr3_aa: CASSSTGFGYTF
cdr3_nt: TGTGCCAGCAGCTCGACAGGGTTTGGCTACACCTTC

j_call: TRBJ1-2
d_call: .
v_call: TRBV6-5
clone_size: .
cdr3_aa: CASSYSLANYGYTF
cdr3_nt: TGTGCCAGCAGTTACTCGTTAGCTAACTATGGCTACACCTTC

j_call: TRBJ2-7
d_call: .
v_call: TRBV11-3
clone_size: .
cdr3_aa: CASSFTVNYEQYF
cdr3_nt: TGTGCCAGCAGCTTCACAGTGAACTACGAGCAGTACTTC

j_call: TRBJ2-1
d_call: TRBD2
v_call: TRBV5-4
clone_size: .
cdr3_aa: CASSSGLAGGNEQFF
cdr3_nt: TGTGCCAGCAGTTCTGGACTAGCGGGAGGCAATGAGCAGTTCTTC

j_call: TRBJ1-2
d_call: .
v_call: TRBV14
clone_size: .
cdr3_aa: CASSHDAVDYGYTF
cdr3_nt: TGTGCCAGCAGCCATGATGCGGTGGACTATGGCTACACCTTC

j_call: TRBJ2-5
d_call: TRBD2
v_call: TRBV6-2/TRBV6-3
clone_size: .
cdr3_aa: CASSYGVSGEETQYF
cdr3_nt: TGTGCCAGCAGTTACGGGGTTAGCGGGGAAGAGACCCAGTACTTC

j_call: TRBJ1-1
d_call: .
v_call: TRBV9
clone_size: .
cdr3_aa: CASSVSLMNTEAFF
cdr3_nt: TGTGCCAGCAGCGTCAGTCTGATGAACACTGAAGCTTTCTTT

j_call: TRBJ1-5
d_call: .
v_call: TRBV7-2
clone_size: .
cdr3_aa: CASSRAPRGQPQHF
cdr3_nt: TGTGCCAGCAGCCGGGCCCCACGCGGGCAGCCCCAGCATTTT

j_call: TRBJ1-1
d_call: .
v_call: TRBV7-2
clone_size: .
cdr3_aa: CASSFGGSSSEAFF
cdr3_nt: TGTGCCAGCAGCTTTGGCGGTTCATCCTCTGAAGCTTTCTTT

j_call: TRBJ2-5
d_call: .
v_call: TRBV18
clone_size: .
cdr3_aa: CASSPPSQYQETQYF
cdr3_nt: TGTGCCAGCTCACCACCTAGCCAGTACCAAGAGACCCAGTACTTC

j_call: TRBJ1-3
d_call: .
v_call: TRBV15
clone_size: .
cdr3_aa: CATSRRVSGNTIYF
cdr3_nt: TGTGCCACCAGCAGGAGGGTGTCTGGAAACACCATATATTTT